The 20 T cell receptor beta chains below all came from one sample that was sequenced in a study of glioma-infiltrating T cells. Amplification of TCR alpha and beta CDR3 regions from RNA used iRepertoire nested multiplex PCR. One entry per CDR3 protein, called by TCRdb with MiXCR from the multiplex PCR reads. The sample records tens of thousands of distinct CDR3 sequences, 40% being singletons. The sample was glioma tissue, nonneoplastic brain tissue, or PBMCs (not recorded which). These receptors were obtained from a human donor with low-grade glioma or glioblastoma, undergoing nonglioma brain surgery, or in good health (not recorded which).

This clonotype appeared many times. V and J are TRBV2 and TRBJ1-2, with TRBD1 matching 7 bases. After removal of 0 bases from V and 3 bases from J, the junction contained 10 bases not matched to a gene. The germline V gene has CDR1 SNHLY and CDR2 FYNNEI. This CDR3 is built from 17 residues. The CDR3 region has the DNA TGTGCCAGCAGTGAAGCGCCCGACAGGGTGAGGGACTATGGCTACACCTTC. It specifies CASSEAPDRVRDYGYTF.

There are many counts of this clonotype. The genes are TRBV11-2 and TRBJ2-5, with no clear D. Trimming removed 1 base from V and 5 bases from J, with 14 bases in between. The CDR3 loop spans 15 amino acids. Germline V CDR1 and CDR2: SGHAT, FQNNGV. CDR3: CASSLVYGSKETQYF. The CDR3 coding sequence is TGTGCCAGCAGCTTAGTCTACGGCTCCAAGGAGACCCAGTACTTC.

This clonotype was seen many times. The rearrangement uses TRBV20-1 and TRBJ1-5; a weak D match, TRBD1 (5 bases). Germline CDR1 reads DFQATT; CDR2 reads SNEGSKA (reference sequence). Trimming left V 6 bases short and J 4 bases short, with 19 bases between. CDR3 length: 15 amino acids. The CDR3 DNA reads as TGCAGTGCCCGCGCGGGGGAAATTGGAAATCAGCCCCAGCATTTT. Translating gives CSARAGEIGNQPQHF.

This clonotype was seen repeatedly, ten times or more. The chain uses TRBV11-1 and TRBJ2-2; D is undetermined. Germline CDR1 and CDR2: SGHAT and FQDESV (reference sequence). This CDR3 spans 14 amino acids. Trimming took 4 bases from V and 6 from J, leaving 12 bases between them. The CDR3 nucleotides read TGTGCCAGCAGCTCAAGTACCACCGCCGGGGAGCTGTTTTTT. Its translation: CASSSSTTAGELFF.

J is TRBJ1-1 and V is TRBV27; perhaps TRBD1 as D (5 bases). The germline CDR1 and CDR2 sequences are MNHEY and SMNVEV (reference sequence). The CDR3 is made up of 14 amino acids. Trimming took 4 bases from V and 4 from J, leaving 13 bases between them. The CDR3 here is CASSSHGGSTEAFF. CDR3 sequence (DNA): TGTGCCAGCAGTTCACACGGGGGAAGCACTGAAGCTTTCTTT.

At least ten counts were recorded for this clonotype. The V gene is TRBV10-3, the J gene TRBJ2-3; TRBD2 matches at 8 bases. CDR3 size: 16 residues. Germline loops: CDR1 ENHRY, CDR2 SYGVKD. V was clipped by 3 bases and J by 3 bases; unmatched bases: 8. CDR3 coding DNA: TGTGCCATCAGTGAAGGGCGGGAGGCCGTAACAGATACGCAGTATTTT. Its translation is CAISEGREAVTDTQYF.

This clonotype occurred many times. The rearrangement joins TRBV6-1 to TRBJ2-1, with 7 bases fitting TRBD1. The CDR3 runs 17 residues. V gave up 2 bases and J gave up 2 bases; unmatched junction bases: 9. Germline CDR1 and CDR2: MNHNS and SASEGT. CDR3 DNA sequence: TGTGCCAGCAGTGAAATTGGGCTAACAGGGGCCTACAATGAGCAGTTCTTC. Protein sequence: CASSEIGLTGAYNEQFF.

Points on this clonotype: The junction shows a germline mismatch at one end, possibly a read error. The chain uses TRBV4-1 and TRBJ1-2; D not certain. This CDR3 has 13 amino acids. Germline loops: CDR1 MGHRA, CDR2 YSYEKL. The CDR3 loop reads CASIQGCSYGYTF. The CDR3 bases are TGCGCCAGCATCCAAGGGTGCTCCTATGGCTACACCTTC.

This clonotype showed up just once. A read error may produce the germline difference seen at one junction end. This chain uses TRBV3-1 with TRBJ2-7; no reliable D call. This CDR3 contains 13 residues. Germline lookup yields CDR1 LGHDT and CDR2 YNNKEL (reference sequence). CDR3 DNA: TGTGGCAGCAGCCAAGGATCAGGCTACGAGCAGTACTTC. This gives the protein CGSSQGSGYEQYF.

Ten or more counts support this clonotype. The chain is built from TRBV7-9 and TRBJ2-7, with TRBD1 as a possible D gene (5 bases). Germline CDR1 reads SEHNR; CDR2 reads FQNEAQ (reference sequence). The CDR3 is 12 amino acids. V lost 5 bases and J lost 3, with 8 bases in between. CDR3 loop: CASSKQVYEQYF. The CDR3 DNA reads TGTGCCAGCAGCAAACAGGTCTACGAGCAGTACTTC.

This clonotype was picked up many times. The V call is TRBV6-9, the J call TRBJ1-5, with 8 bases identical to TRBD1. This CDR3 region has 16 residues. CDR1 is MNHGY, CDR2 SVAAGI, per germline. Trimming took 8 bases from V and 2 from J; bases not matched to a gene: 11. The CDR3 sequence: CASRTPGQAGNQPQHF. The CDR3 DNA is TGTGCCAGCCGGACTCCGGGACAGGCGGGCAATCAGCCCCAGCATTTT.

The sample holds many counts of this clonotype. The gene calls are TRBV4-1 and TRBJ2-7, with 11 bases matching TRBD2. With 0 bases clipped from V and 4 bases from J, the junction kept 5 bases outside the gene matches. The CDR3 is 16 amino acids. CDR1 and CDR2 (germline): MGHRA, YSYEKL. The CDR3 sequence is CASSQETSGSVYEQYF. DNA of the CDR3: TGCGCCAGCAGCCAAGAAACTAGCGGGAGTGTATACGAGCAGTACTTC.

The CDR3 region has the DNA TGTGCCAGCAGCTTAGCTAACAGCTCCACAGATACGCAGCATTTT. Its protein product is CASSLANSSTDTQHF. The rearrangement links TRBV7-6 to TRBJ2-3; no firm D call. The J call is doubtful: the DNA matches TRBJ1-5 better. The CDR3 spans 15 residues. Germline V gene data show CDR1 as SGHVS and CDR2 as FNYEAQ.

As to this clonotype: As the CDR3 is not closed by the conserved phenylalanine or tryptophan, this likely results from a read error. The genes are TRBV20-1 and TRBJ1-1, with 7 bases identical to TRBD1. Germline V CDR1 and CDR2: DFQATT, SNEGSKA (reference sequence). This CDR3 has 13 amino acids. The CDR3 reads CSAVTGSITVAFS. The CDR3 DNA sequence: TGCAGTGCTGTGACAGGGTCAATCACTGTAGCTTTCTCT.

For this clonotype: This clone may be a read error of a much larger clone one base away. This CDR3 is missing its conserved last phenylalanine or tryptophan, likely due to a read error. The V and J genes are TRBV5-4 and TRBJ2-1; 7 positions match TRBD2. This CDR3 is 15 amino acids long. With 0 bases clipped from V and 7 bases from J, the junction kept 7 bases outside the gene matches. The V gene's germline CDR1 is SGHNT and CDR2 YYREEE (reference sequence). CDR3 region: CASSLVGSSGNEQFL. The CDR3 coding sequence is TGTGCCAGCAGCTTGGTCGGGTCTAGCGGTAATGAGCAGTTCTTA.

The table lists this clonotype with many counts. V and J are TRBV7-2 and TRBJ2-7; the match to TRBD1 covers 8 bases. The CDR3 loop spans 15 amino acids. V shed 3 bases, J shed 3 bases, and the junction held 7 bases outside the gene matches. Germline lookup yields CDR1 SGHTA and CDR2 FQGNSA. In DNA form, the CDR3 reads TGTGCCAGCAGCTTGATAGGACAGGGAAACTACGAGCAGTACTTC. Encoded protein: CASSLIGQGNYEQYF. The complete variable domain, with remaining parts taken from reference TRBV7-2 and TRBJ2-7, reads GAGVSQSPSNKVTEKGKDVELRCDPISGHTALYWYRQSLGQGLEFLIYFQGNSAPDKSGLPSDRFSAERTGGSVSTLTIQRTQQEDSAVYLCASSLIGQGNYEQYFGPGTRLTVT.

V and J are TRBV15 and TRBJ2-1; 7 bases line up with TRBD1. The CDR3 is made up of 16 amino acids. Germline loops: CDR1 LNHNV, CDR2 YYDKDF (reference sequence). V lost 0 bases, J lost 4 bases, and 6 bases stayed unmatched. CDR3 bases: TGTGCCACCAGCAGAGAGAAGGGGGACAGATACAATGAGCAGTTCTTC. Its translation: CATSREKGDRYNEQFF.

As concerns this clonotype: An end of the junction does not agree with germline; a read error may underlie this. V is TRBV6-1 and J is TRBJ2-7, with 7 positions matching TRBD2. The CDR3 is 17 residues long. Germline-derived CDR1 and CDR2 are MNHNS and SASEGT. In DNA form, the CDR3 reads TGTGCCAGCAGTTTTGGTATCGGGTTCTGGGAGGGCAACGAGCAGTACTTT. Amino acids: CASSFGIGFWEGNEQYF.

Regarding this clonotype: A much larger clone differs by one base, so this may be a read error. This sequence joins TRBV7-3 and TRBJ2-3; maybe TRBD2 (6 bases). V lost 2 bases, J lost 2 bases, and 11 bases lay in between. The CDR3 length is 15 residues. Germline CDR1 and CDR2: SGHTA and FQGTGA. CDR3 DNA: TGTGCCAGCAGCTTAGAAACTAGCCCCACAGATACGCAGTATTTT. This gives the protein CASSLETSPTDTQYF. Together with reference TRBV7-3 and TRBJ2-3, the CDR3 gives the full variable domain: GAGVSQTPSNKVTEKGKYVELRCDPISGHTALYWYRQSLGQGPEFLIYFQGTGAADDSGLPNDRFFAVRPEGSVSTLKIQRTERGDSAVYLCASSLETSPTDTQYFGPGTRLTVL.

This sequence joins TRBV24-1 and TRBJ2-4; perhaps TRBD1 as D (6 bases). Trimming removed 3 bases from V and 16 bases from J, with 24 bases in between. Germline-derived CDR1 and CDR2 are KGHDR and SFDVKD. The CDR3 loop spans 15 amino acids. The CDR3 DNA sequence: TGTGCCACCAGTGATACCCGCGAGAGAGGGGACATTCTCTACTTC. This encodes CATSDTRERGDILYF.